This is a list of T cell receptor beta chains from one sample in a study of technical replicates of blood from several donors. The repertoire was sequenced with immunoSEQ multiplex PCR; TCRdb's copy has only in-frame clones and lacks some. Of 60,000 to 75,000 clones listed, approximately 97% are singletons. The sequenced sample consisted of T cells isolated from PBMCs. These receptor sequences come from a human donor in good health. CDR3s include the opening cysteine and the closing phenylalanine or tryptophan. A D gene is named only where the DNA matches it firmly. Only part of the rows carry a size: once, few, many, or a class if the clone is expanded.

D gene	V gene	J gene	clone size	CDR3 protein	CDR3 DNA
-	TRBV6-5	TRBJ1-2	-	CASSYSSGRSGGYTF	TGTGCCAGCAGTTACTCGTCGGGAAGATCTGGGGGCTACACCTTC
TRBD1	TRBV27	TRBJ1-3	-	CASSPRLDRAGNTIYF	TGTGCCAGCAGTCCAAGGCTGGACAGGGCCGGAAACACCATATATTTT
TRBD1	TRBV11-3	TRBJ2-5	-	CASSTPTGGLETQYF	TGTGCCAGCAGCACCCCGACAGGGGGCTTAGAGACCCAGTACTTC
TRBD2	TRBV27	TRBJ2-7	-	CASSLRESYEQYF	TGTGCCAGCAGTTTGCGGGAGTCCTACGAGCAGTACTTC
-	TRBV4-1	TRBJ2-7	-	CASSPRLAESYEQYF	TGCGCCAGCAGCCCCCGTTTGGCGGAGTCCTACGAGCAGTACTTC
-	TRBV28	TRBJ2-6	-	CASSSIYRTGANVLTF	TGTGCCAGCAGTTCTATCTACAGGACTGGGGCCAACGTCCTGACTTTC
-	TRBV9	TRBJ2-7	-	CASSVGTSYEQYF	TGTGCCAGCAGCGTAGGGACTTCCTACGAGCAGTACTTC
-	TRBV29-1	TRBJ1-5	-	CSVAPQVGQPQHF	TGCAGCGTTGCCCCCCAGGTAGGCCAGCCCCAGCATTTT
-	TRBV27	TRBJ1-1	-	CASSLSQFNTEAFF	TGTGCCAGCAGTTTGTCCCAATTCAACACTGAAGCTTTCTTT
-	TRBV6-1	TRBJ2-5	-	CASSEAGLQETQYF	TGTGCCAGCAGTGAAGCGGGGCTCCAAGAGACCCAGTACTTC
-	TRBV7-3	TRBJ2-2	-	CASSLQSPRSAGELFF	TGTGCCAGCAGCTTACAGTCCCCTAGGTCGGCCGGGGAGCTGTTTTTT
-	TRBV11-2	TRBJ2-1	-	CASSLTRVDYEQFF	TGTGCCAGCAGCTTGACCCGAGTGGACTACGAGCAGTTCTTC
-	TRBV20-1	TRBJ1-1	-	CSVQASEAFF	TGCAGTGTTCAAGCCTCTGAAGCTTTCTTT
-	TRBV28	TRBJ1-2	-	CASTPLTVLNYGYTF	TGTGCCAGCACTCCGCTCACAGTTCTCAACTATGGCTACACCTTC
TRBD1	TRBV13	TRBJ1-2	-	CASSLGGGGEDGYTF	TGTGCCAGCAGCTTAGGCGGAGGGGGCGAAGATGGCTACACCTTC
-	TRBV7-2	TRBJ1-1	-	CASSLGGGRGNTEAFF	TGTGCCAGCAGCTTAGGAGGGGGTCGAGGAAACACTGAAGCTTTCTTT
TRBD1	TRBV27	TRBJ2-2	-	CASRPRQGGAGELFF	TGTGCCAGCCGTCCCCGACAGGGGGGAGCCGGGGAGCTGTTTTTT
TRBD1	TRBV10-1	TRBJ2-3	once	CASSNRGPDTQYF	TGCGCCAGCAGTAACAGGGGACCAGATACGCAGTATTTT
TRBD1	TRBV11-2	TRBJ1-4	-	CASSPINTGGDEKLFF	TGTGCCAGCAGCCCAATCAATACAGGGGGCGATGAAAAACTGTTTTTT
-	TRBV7-2	TRBJ1-3	once	CASSLGAEGNTIYF	TGTGCCAGCAGCTTAGGGGCAGAAGGAAACACCATATATTTT
-	TRBV6-5	TRBJ1-1	-	CASSYSDHPGRTEAFF	TGTGCCAGCAGTTACTCGGACCACCCGGGGAGAACTGAAGCTTTCTTT
-	TRBV5-1	TRBJ1-1	-	CASSPHRDMNTEAFF	TGCGCCAGCAGCCCCCACAGAGACATGAACACTGAAGCTTTCTTT
-	TRBV4-3	TRBJ2-2	-	CASSQDSSRNTGELFF	TGCGCCAGCAGCCAAGATTCTAGCAGGAACACCGGGGAGCTGTTTTTT
TRBD2	TRBV19	TRBJ2-3	-	CASSITSGPADTQYF	TGTGCCAGTAGTATTACTAGCGGGCCCGCAGATACGCAGTATTTT
-	TRBV19	TRBJ2-6	-	CASSLRVPHSGANVLTF	TGTGCCAGTAGCTTGCGGGTGCCGCACTCTGGGGCCAACGTCCTGACTTTC
-	TRBV2	TRBJ2-1	-	CASREGSSSYNEQFF	TGTGCCAGCAGGGAGGGGTCAAGCTCCTACAATGAGCAGTTCTTC
-	TRBV6-4	TRBJ1-2	-	CASSDQEGGGYTF	TGTGCCAGCAGTGACCAGGAAGGGGGAGGCTACACCTTC
-	TRBV25-1	TRBJ1-1	-	CASRIDTSNTEAFF	TGTGCCAGCAGAATCGACACCTCGAACACTGAAGCTTTCTTT
TRBD2	TRBV10-3	TRBJ2-7	-	CAISASGTSRGEQYF	TGTGCCATCAGTGCCTCCGGGACTAGCCGCGGCGAGCAGTACTTC
TRBD1	TRBV2	TRBJ1-3	once	CASRRDRQAGNTIYF	TGTGCCAGCAGAAGGGACAGGCAGGCTGGAAACACCATATATTTT
TRBD1	TRBV19	TRBJ1-2	-	CASRQGYGYTF	TGTGCCAGTAGACAGGGGTATGGCTACACCTTC
TRBD2	TRBV13	TRBJ2-3	-	CASSGRTSENTDTQYF	TGTGCCAGCAGCGGAAGGACTAGCGAGAACACAGATACGCAGTATTTT
-	TRBV6-5	TRBJ1-2	-	CASSYVAGGGYTF	TGTGCCAGCAGTTACGTGGCAGGTGGAGGCTACACCTTC
-	TRBV27	TRBJ1-2	-	CASTRAGGHGYTF	TGTGCCAGCACCCGCGCCGGGGGGCATGGCTACACCTTC
-	TRBV10-3	TRBJ2-3	-	CAISGLSGIQGAQYTQYF	TGTGCCATCAGTGGCCTGTCGGGTATTCAAGGGGCCCAGTATACGCAGTATTTT
-	TRBV10-2	TRBJ1-3	-	CASRESGLPTPLSGNTIYF	TGCGCCAGCAGGGAATCAGGATTGCCCACTCCTCTCTCTGGAAACACCATATATTTT
-	TRBV15	TRBJ1-1	-	CATSSPGFEAFF	TGTGCCACCAGCAGTCCGGGATTTGAAGCTTTCTTT
TRBD1	TRBV9	TRBJ1-1	-	CASSVRPEGQGVNTEAFF	TGTGCCAGCAGCGTACGCCCGGAGGGACAGGGAGTGAACACTGAAGCTTTCTTT
-	TRBV27	TRBJ2-7	once	CASRQRRTDYEQYF	TGTGCCAGCAGACAACGCAGGACAGATTACGAGCAGTACTTC
-	TRBV7-9	TRBJ1-5	-	CASSLDGAFNQPQHF	TGTGCCAGCAGCTTAGATGGGGCTTTCAATCAGCCCCAGCATTTT
-	TRBV5-1	TRBJ2-7	-	CASSLAVAGYEQYF	TGCGCCAGCAGCTTGGCCGTCGCAGGGTACGAGCAGTACTTC
-	TRBV1	TRBJ1-1	-	CTSSQDRGRLNTEAFF	TGCACCAGCAGCCAAGATCGAGGCAGACTGAACACTGAAGCTTTCTTT
TRBD1	TRBV19	TRBJ1-1	-	CASSSGTGGVEAFF	TGTGCCAGTAGTTCAGGGACAGGGGGCGTGGAAGCTTTCTTT
TRBD2	TRBV27	TRBJ2-5	-	CASSLLAGETQYF	TGTGCCAGCAGCTTATTAGCGGGAGAGACCCAGTACTTC
-	TRBV19	TRBJ1-2	-	CASSMFIGNSDGYTF	TGTGCCAGTAGTATGTTCATTGGGAATAGCGATGGCTACACCTTC
TRBD2	TRBV27	TRBJ2-3	-	CASSLWPGTSGNLTTDTQYF	TGTGCCAGCAGTTTATGGCCCGGGACTAGCGGGAACCTGACCACAGATACGCAGTATTTT
-	TRBV10-3	TRBJ2-1	-	CAIGGTYNEQFF	TGTGCCATCGGAGGGACGTACAATGAGCAGTTCTTC
-	TRBV6-1	TRBJ2-5	-	CASSPLVARETQYF	TGTGCCAGCAGTCCACTAGTGGCTAGGGAGACCCAGTACTTC
TRBD1	TRBV6-5	TRBJ1-2	-	CASSYGGTGSYGYTF	TGTGCCAGCAGTTACGGCGGGACAGGGTCTTATGGCTACACCTTC
-	TRBV13	TRBJ2-1	once	CASSLDGSGYNEQFF	TGTGCCAGCAGCTTAGACGGGTCTGGTTACAATGAGCAGTTCTTC
TRBD2	TRBV5-1	TRBJ2-1	-	CASSLAPSGRADNEQFF	TGCGCCAGCAGCTTGGCCCCTAGCGGGAGGGCCGATAATGAGCAGTTCTTC
-	TRBV6-5	TRBJ1-1	-	CASSYSVTAGGTEAFF	TGTGCCAGCAGTTACTCTGTAACAGCCGGGGGGACTGAAGCTTTCTTT
-	TRBV5-6	TRBJ2-7	-	CASSFTAGPPYEQYF	TGTGCCAGCAGCTTTACTGCGGGACCACCCTACGAGCAGTACTTC